This T cell receptor (beta chain) was sequenced for a study of blood T cell repertoires in COVID-19. The wider study: Both acute and convalescent COVID-19 samples were obtained from the United States, Italy and Spain. Nucleic acid was either cDNA or gDNA, and it came from T cells, B-cell-depleted T cells, or PBMCs.

As processed by the authors: The authors estimated nucleated cell counts from reference gene primer amplification. Assay: immunoSEQ multiplex PCR; the TCRdb copy retains only in-frame clones and omits some. V and J calls and clone size come straight from that table; D and trimming were deduced from the DNA. The table lists some 300,000 clones, about nine tenths of them singletons. Trimming stripped 0 bases from V and 8 bases from J, with 11 bases between. The CDR3 runs to 14 residues. The germline gives CDR1 LGHDT, CDR2 YNNKEL (reference sequence). The chain links TRBV3-1 (or the pseudogene TRBV3-2) to TRBJ2-1; D remains ambiguous. Sequenced material: peripheral blood. The clonotype was recovered from a man aged 18 to 30 with active or convalescent COVID-19. Here the CDR3 DNA reads TGTGCCAGCAGCCAAGAATCACGATCGGATGAGCAGTTCTTC. Translation: CASSQESRSDEQFF.